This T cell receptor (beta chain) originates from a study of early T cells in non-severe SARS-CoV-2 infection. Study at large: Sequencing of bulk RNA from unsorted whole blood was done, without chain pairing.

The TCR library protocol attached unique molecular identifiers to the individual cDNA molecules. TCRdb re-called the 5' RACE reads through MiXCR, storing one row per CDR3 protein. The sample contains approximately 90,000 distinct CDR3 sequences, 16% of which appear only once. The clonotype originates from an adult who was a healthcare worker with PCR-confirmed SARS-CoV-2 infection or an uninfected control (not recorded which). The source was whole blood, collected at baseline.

The CDR3, as DNA: TGTGCCGGGGACACCGGGAACTACGAGCAGTACTTC. This sequence encodes CAGDTGNYEQYF. J is TRBJ2-7 and V is TRBV30; TRBD1 is a possible D gene (6 bases). CDR1 and CDR2 from the germline V gene are GTSNPN and SVGIG (reference sequence). The V gene lost 8 bases and the J gene lost 3 bases, with 14 bases spanning the gap. The CDR3 extends over 12 amino acids.